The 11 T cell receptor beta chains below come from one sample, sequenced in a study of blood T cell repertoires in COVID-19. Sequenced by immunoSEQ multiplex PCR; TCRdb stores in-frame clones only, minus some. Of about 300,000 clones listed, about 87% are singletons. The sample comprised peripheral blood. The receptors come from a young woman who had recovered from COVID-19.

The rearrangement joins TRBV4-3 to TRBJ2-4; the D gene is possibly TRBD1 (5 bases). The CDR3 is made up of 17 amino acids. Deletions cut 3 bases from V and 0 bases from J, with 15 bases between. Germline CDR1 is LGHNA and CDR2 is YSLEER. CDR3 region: CASSQDPPGLAKNIQYF. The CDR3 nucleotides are TGCGCCAGCAGCCAGGACCCGCCAGGGCTAGCCAAAAACATTCAGTACTTC.

This CDR3 reads CASSLDRASSPLHF. As DNA, the CDR3 is TGTGCCAGCAGTCTGGACAGGGCTTCTTCACCCCTCCACTTT. The chain joins TRBV27 to TRBJ1-6; 8 bases are shared with TRBD1. CDR3 size: 14 residues. Germline trimming cut 5 bases from V and 9 bases from J; bases unmatched to any gene: 6. From germline, CDR1 is MNHEY and CDR2 SMNVEV (reference sequence).

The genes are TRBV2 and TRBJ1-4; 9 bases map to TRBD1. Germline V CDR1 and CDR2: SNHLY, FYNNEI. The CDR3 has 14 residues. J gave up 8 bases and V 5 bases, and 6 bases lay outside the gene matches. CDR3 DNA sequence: TGTGCCAGCAGTTTTAGACAGGGGGAGGAAAAACTGTTTTTT. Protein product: CASSFRQGEEKLFF.

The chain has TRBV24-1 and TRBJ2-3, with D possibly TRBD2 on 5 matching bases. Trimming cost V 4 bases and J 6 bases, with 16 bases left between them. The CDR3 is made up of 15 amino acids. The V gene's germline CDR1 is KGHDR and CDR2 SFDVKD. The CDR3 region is CATSDPNAGGDTQYF. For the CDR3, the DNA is TGTGCCACCAGTGACCCGAACGCGGGCGGGGATACGCAGTATTTT.

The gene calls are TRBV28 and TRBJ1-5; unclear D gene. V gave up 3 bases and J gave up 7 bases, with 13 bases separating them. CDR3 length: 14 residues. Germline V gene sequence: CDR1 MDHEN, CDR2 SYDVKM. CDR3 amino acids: CASSFFTPGQPQHF. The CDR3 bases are TGTGCCAGCAGTTTTTTTACTCCGGGGCAGCCCCAGCATTTT. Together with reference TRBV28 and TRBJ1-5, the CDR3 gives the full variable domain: DVKVTQSSRYLVKRTGEKVFLECVQDMDHENMFWYRQDPGLGLRLIYFSYDVKMKEKGDIPEGYSVSREKKERFSLILESASTNQTSMYLCASSFFTPGQPQHFGDGTRLSIL.

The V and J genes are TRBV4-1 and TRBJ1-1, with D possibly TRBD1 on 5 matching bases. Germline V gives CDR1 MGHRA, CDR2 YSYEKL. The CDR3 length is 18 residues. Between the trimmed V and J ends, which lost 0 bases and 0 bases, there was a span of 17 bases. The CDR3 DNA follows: TGCGCCAGCAGCCAAGATCCCCGAACCAGGGTATTGAACACTGAAGCTTTCTTT. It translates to CASSQDPRTRVLNTEAFF.

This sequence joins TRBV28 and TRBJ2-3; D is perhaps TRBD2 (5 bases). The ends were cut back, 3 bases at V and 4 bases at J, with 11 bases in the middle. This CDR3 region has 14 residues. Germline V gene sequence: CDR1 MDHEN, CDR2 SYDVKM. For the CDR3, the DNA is TGTGCCAGCAGTTTCGCGGGCCTGGCAGATACGCAGTATTTT. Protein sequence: CASSFAGLADTQYF.

The CDR3 coding sequence is TGTGCCTGGTCCACGGTGGAGGAAAAACTGTTTTTT. It codes for CAWSTVEEKLFF. The chain joins TRBV30 to TRBJ1-4; no clear D. V was trimmed by 5 bases and J by 8 bases, leaving 12 bases between them. Germline assignment: CDR1 GTSNPN and CDR2 SVGIG (reference sequence). CDR3 size: 12 residues.

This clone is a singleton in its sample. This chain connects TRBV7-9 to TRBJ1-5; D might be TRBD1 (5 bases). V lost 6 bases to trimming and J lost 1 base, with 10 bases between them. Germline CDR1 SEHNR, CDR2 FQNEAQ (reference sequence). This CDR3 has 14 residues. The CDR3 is CASSRGESNQPQHF. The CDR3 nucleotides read TGTGCCAGCAGTCGGGGGGAGAGCAATCAGCCCCAGCATTTT.

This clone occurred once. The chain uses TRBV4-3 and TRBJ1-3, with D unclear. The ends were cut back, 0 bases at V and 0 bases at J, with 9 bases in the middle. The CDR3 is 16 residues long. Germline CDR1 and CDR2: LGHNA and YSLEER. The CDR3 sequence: CASSQDTASSGNTIYF. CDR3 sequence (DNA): TGCGCCAGCAGCCAAGATACAGCCTCCTCTGGAAACACCATATATTTT.

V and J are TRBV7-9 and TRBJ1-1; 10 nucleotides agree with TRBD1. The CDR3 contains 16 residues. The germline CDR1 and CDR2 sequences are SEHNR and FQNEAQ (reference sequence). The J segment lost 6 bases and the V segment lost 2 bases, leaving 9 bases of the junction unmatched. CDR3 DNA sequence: TGTGCCAGCAGCTTATATGTGGGACAGGGGAGGGCTGAAGCTTTCTTT. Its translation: CASSLYVGQGRAEAFF. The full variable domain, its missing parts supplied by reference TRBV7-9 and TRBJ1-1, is DTGVSQNPRHKITKRGQNVTFRCDPISEHNRLYWYRQTLGQGPEFLTYFQNEAQLEKSRLLSDRFSAERPKGSFSTLEIQRTEQGDSAMYLCASSLYVGQGRAEAFFGQGTRLTVV.